A selection of T cell receptor beta chains follows, all from one sample in a study of blood T cell repertoires in COVID-19. The table came from immunoSEQ multiplex PCR; TCRdb's copy has only in-frame clones and leaves some out. The sample includes about 230,000 clones, approximately 87% of them seen just once. The sequenced sample was peripheral blood. The source is a woman aged 65 to 85 with active or convalescent COVID-19. CDR3s include the opening cysteine and the closing phenylalanine or tryptophan.

v_call	j_call	cdr3_aa
TRBV11-2	TRBJ2-3	CASSPESRVQYF
TRBV5-4	TRBJ2-5	CASSLGGQGRETQYF
TRBV6-1	TRBJ1-5	CASSEGQENQPQHF
TRBV9	TRBJ2-1	CASSVLAGGDNEQFF
TRBV7-7	TRBJ1-1	CASSRQLNTEAFF
TRBV6-5	TRBJ1-5	CASGQDGNQPQHF
TRBV7-9	TRBJ2-5	CASTYSGEETQYF
TRBV7-2	TRBJ1-6	CASSINSQGDNSPLHF
TRBV7-6	TRBJ2-7	CASSLGRTGAVSSYEQYF
TRBV9	TRBJ1-5	CASSVADRDQPQHF
TRBV18	TRBJ2-7	CASSGQGTTYEQYF
TRBV7-2	TRBJ1-6	CASSPRQGSSPLHF
TRBV7-6	TRBJ2-7	CASSRNRGPQYF
TRBV5-1	TRBJ2-6	CASRLGTGNVANVLTF
TRBV7-9	TRBJ1-4	CASSSTQGRLFF
TRBV7-2	TRBJ2-7	CASSLVSGGAYEQYF
TRBV9	TRBJ2-6	CASSVGALSSGANVLTF
TRBV30	TRBJ2-5	CAWSFGTSFSETQYF
TRBV19	TRBJ2-3	CASSIEGRVGGMADTQYF
TRBV19	TRBJ1-5	CASSMSEQPQHF
TRBV5-1	TRBJ2-3	CASSLVGTALQYF
TRBV9	TRBJ2-2	CASLPGTGTIGELFF
TRBV19	TRBJ2-1	CASSIPGRDYNEQFF
TRBV28	TRBJ2-7	CATNVGGQGYEQYF
TRBV5-1	TRBJ2-3	CASSPSRAPDTDTQYF
TRBV9	TRBJ1-1	CASSVGPGLLTSTFF